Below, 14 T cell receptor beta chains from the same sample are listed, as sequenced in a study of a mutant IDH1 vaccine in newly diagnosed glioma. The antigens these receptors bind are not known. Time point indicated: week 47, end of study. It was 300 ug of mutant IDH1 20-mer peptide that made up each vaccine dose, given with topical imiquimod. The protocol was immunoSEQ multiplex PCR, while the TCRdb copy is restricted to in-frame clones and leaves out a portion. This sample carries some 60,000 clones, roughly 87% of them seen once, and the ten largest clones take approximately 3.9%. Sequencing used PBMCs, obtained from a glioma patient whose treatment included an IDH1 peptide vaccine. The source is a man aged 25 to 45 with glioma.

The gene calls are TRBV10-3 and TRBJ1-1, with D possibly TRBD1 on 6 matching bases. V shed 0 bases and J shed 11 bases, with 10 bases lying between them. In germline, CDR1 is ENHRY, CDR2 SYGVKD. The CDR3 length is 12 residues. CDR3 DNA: TGTGCCATCAGTGAGTCTTCGGGGGCGGCTTTCTTT. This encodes CAISESSGAAFF.

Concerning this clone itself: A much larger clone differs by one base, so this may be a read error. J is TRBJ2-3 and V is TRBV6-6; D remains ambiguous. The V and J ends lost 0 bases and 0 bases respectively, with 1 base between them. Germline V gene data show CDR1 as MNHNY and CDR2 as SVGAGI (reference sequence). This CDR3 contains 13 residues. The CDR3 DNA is TGTGCCAGCAGTTACTCTAGCACAGATACGCAGTATTTT. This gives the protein CASSYSSTDTQYF.

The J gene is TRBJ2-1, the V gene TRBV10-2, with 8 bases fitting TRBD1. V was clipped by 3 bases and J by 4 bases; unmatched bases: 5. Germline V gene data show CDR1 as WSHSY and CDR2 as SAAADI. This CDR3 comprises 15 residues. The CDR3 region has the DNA TGCGCCAGCAGTGAAAGGGGACAGGAATACAATGAGCAGTTCTTC. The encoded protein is CASSERGQEYNEQFF.

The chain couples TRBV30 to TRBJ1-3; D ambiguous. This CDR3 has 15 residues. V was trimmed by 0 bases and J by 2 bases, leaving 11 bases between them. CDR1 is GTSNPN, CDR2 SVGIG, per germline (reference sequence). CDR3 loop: CAWSVIRQTGNTIYF. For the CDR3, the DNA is TGTGCCTGGAGTGTAATCCGGCAAACTGGAAACACCATATATTTT.

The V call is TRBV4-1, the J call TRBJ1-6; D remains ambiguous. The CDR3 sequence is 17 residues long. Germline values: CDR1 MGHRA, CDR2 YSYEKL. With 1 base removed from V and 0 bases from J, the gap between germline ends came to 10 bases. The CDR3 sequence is CASSQVSGSSYNSPLHF. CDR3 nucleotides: TGCGCCAGCAGCCAAGTTTCGGGAAGCTCCTATAATTCACCCCTCCACTTT.

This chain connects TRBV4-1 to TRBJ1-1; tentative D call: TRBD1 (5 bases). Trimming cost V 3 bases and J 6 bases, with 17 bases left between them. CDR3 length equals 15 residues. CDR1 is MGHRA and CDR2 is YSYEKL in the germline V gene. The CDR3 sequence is CASSHRLSRGPEAFF. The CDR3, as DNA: TGCGCCAGCAGCCACAGATTGTCGAGGGGCCCTGAAGCTTTCTTT.

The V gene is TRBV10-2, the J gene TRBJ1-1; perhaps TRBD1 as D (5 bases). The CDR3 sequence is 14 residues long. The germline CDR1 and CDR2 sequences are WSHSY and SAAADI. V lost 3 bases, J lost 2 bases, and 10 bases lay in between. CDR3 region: CASSEGGVNTEAFF. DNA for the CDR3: TGCGCCAGCAGTGAAGGAGGGGTCAACACTGAAGCTTTCTTT.

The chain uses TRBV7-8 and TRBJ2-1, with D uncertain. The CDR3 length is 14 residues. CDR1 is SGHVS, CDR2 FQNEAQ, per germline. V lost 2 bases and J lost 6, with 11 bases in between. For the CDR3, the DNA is TGTGCCAGCAGCTTACGTTCGGGTATCAATGAGCAGTTCTTC. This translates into CASSLRSGINEQFF.

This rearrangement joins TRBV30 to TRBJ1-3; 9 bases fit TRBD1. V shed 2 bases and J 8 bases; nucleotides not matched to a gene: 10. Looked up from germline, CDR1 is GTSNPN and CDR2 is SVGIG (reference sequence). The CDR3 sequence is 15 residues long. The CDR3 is CAWSLTGGRIDTIYF. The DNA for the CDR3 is TGTGCCTGGAGTTTAACAGGGGGCCGCATAGACACCATATATTTT.

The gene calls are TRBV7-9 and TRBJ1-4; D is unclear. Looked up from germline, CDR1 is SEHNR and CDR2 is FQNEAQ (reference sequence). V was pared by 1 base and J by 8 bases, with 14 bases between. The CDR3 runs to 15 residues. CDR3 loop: CASSLVVGHREKLFF. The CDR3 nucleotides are TGTGCCAGCAGCTTAGTTGTAGGGCACCGAGAAAAACTGTTTTTT.

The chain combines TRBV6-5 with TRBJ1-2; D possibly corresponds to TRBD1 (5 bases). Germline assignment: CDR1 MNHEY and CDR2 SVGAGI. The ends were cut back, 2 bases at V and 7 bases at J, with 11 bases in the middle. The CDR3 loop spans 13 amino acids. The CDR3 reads CASSYGGQTGYTF. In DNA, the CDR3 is TGTGCCAGCAGTTACGGGGGTCAGACTGGCTACACCTTC.

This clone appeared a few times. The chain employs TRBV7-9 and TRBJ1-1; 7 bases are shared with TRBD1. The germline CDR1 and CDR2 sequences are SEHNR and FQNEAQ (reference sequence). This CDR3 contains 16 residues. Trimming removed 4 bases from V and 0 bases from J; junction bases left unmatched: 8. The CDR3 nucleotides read TGTGCCAGCAGCTCCTCTGGGACAGCGATGAACACTGAAGCTTTCTTT. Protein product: CASSSSGTAMNTEAFF.

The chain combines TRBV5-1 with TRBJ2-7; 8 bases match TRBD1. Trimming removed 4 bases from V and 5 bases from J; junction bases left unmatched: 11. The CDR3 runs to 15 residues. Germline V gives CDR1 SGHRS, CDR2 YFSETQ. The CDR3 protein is CASSPGQAKIHEQYF. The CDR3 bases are TGCGCCAGCAGCCCGGGACAGGCCAAAATCCACGAGCAGTACTTC.

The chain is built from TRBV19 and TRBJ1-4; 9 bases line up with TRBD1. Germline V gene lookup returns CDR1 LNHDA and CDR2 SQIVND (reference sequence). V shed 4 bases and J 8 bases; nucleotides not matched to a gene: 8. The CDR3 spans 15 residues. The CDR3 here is CASSRSTGGMEKLFF. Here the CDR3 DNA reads TGTGCCAGTAGTAGGTCGACAGGGGGAATGGAAAAACTGTTTTTT.